The clone carrying this T cell receptor (beta chain) was counted many times. The antigen is undetermined. The CDR3 has 15 residues. Trimming removed 6 bases at V and 3 bases at J, with 18 bases between. Germline V gene sequence: CDR1 KGHSH, CDR2 LQKENI. One entry per CDR3 protein results from TCRdb running MiXCR on the 5' RACE reads. In the table there are about 360,000 distinct CDR3 sequences, approximately 6% of which are singletons. This entry belongs to a study of T cells after yellow fever vaccination. Study observations and caveats: Some clonotypes were seen in both the CD4 and the CD8 compartments. These made up a small share and likely arose from convergent recombination.

This sample comprised PBMCs, obtained 5 days after the yellow fever booster vaccination. The clonotype comes from a man between 25 and 39 years old who received the YFV17D yellow fever vaccine. The chain employs TRBV18 and TRBJ2-7; maybe TRBD2 (6 bases). The chain's CDR3 is CASSSTGTSIYEQYF. DNA for the CDR3: TGTGCCAGCTCCAGCACCGGGACTTCTATCTACGAGCAGTACTTC.